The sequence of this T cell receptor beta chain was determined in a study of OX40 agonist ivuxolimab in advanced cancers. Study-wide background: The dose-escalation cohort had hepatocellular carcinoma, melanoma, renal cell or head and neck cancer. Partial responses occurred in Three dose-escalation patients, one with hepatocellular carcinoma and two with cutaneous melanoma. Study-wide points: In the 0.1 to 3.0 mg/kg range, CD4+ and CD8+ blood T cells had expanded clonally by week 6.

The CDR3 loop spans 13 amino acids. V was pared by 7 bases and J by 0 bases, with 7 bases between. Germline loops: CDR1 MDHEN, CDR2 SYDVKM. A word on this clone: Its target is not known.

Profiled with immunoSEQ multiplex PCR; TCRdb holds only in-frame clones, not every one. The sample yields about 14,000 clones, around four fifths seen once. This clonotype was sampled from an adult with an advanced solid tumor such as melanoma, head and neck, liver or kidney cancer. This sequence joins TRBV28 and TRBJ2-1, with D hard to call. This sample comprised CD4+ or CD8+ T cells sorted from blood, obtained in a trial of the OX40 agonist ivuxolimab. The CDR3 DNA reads TGTGCCAGCACACCGTTCTCCTACAATGAGCAGTTCTTC. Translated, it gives CASTPFSYNEQFF.